The clone carrying this TCR beta chain was recorded a few times. Its antigen is still unknown. The sample belongs to a study of T-cell reconstitution after alpha-beta-depleted transplantation in children. The CDR3 loop spans 15 amino acids. V shed 6 bases and J shed 0 bases, with 12 bases lying between them. Unique molecular identifiers were incorporated into the prepared TCRbeta library. TCRdb passed the PCR reads through MiXCR, listing each CDR3 protein once. The table records around 700,000 distinct CDR3 sequences, roughly 13% of them present only once. Findings and caveats of the study: Several hundred expanded graft clones reportedly supplied alpha-beta T cells about two months after transplant. Once a year had passed after transplant, T-cell counts and diversity came mostly from newly produced T cells.

Sequencing used PBMCs, obtained before TCRalphabeta/CD19-depleted stem cell transplant. The chain links TRBV12-3 or TRBV12-4 to TRBJ1-5; no definite D call. This sequence originates from a girl aged 2-10 years with congenital amegakaryocytic thrombocytopenia, due to receive a stem cell transplant. CDR3 protein: CASRSRGNSNQPQHF. The CDR3 DNA follows: TGTGCCAGCAGAAGCCGGGGTAATAGCAATCAGCCCCAGCATTTT.